This is a list of T cell receptor beta chains from one sample in a study of CD8+ T cells in alopecia areata. Profiling relied on immunoSEQ multiplex PCR, and the TCRdb table lists in-frame clones only, not all of them. This table has about 290,000 clones, 55% to 75% appearing once. The material sequenced was CD4+ T cells sorted from blood, taken at week 24, from a patient treated with tofacitinib. The receptors shown here come from a human donor with alopecia areata. The CDR3 runs from the conserved cysteine through the conserved F or W. Fields, in order: V gene, clone size, D gene, CDR3 protein. D genes are given only for firm matches. Rows may omit the clone size; those that give it use once, few, many or a size class.

v_gene: TRBV30
abundance: -
d_gene: TRBD1
CDR3aa: CAWNRGNTEAFF

v_gene: TRBV10-3
abundance: -
d_gene: -
CDR3aa: CAIVSASAYGYTF

v_gene: TRBV14
abundance: -
d_gene: -
CDR3aa: CASSPRTDYYGYTF

v_gene: TRBV4-1
abundance: -
d_gene: -
CDR3aa: CASSQRTNSGNTIYF

v_gene: TRBV2
abundance: -
d_gene: TRBD2
CDR3aa: CASRTSGAQYF

v_gene: TRBV19
abundance: few
d_gene: TRBD1
CDR3aa: CASSMDREGGYTF

v_gene: TRBV5-4
abundance: -
d_gene: -
CDR3aa: CASSLAVSSGAFF

v_gene: TRBV10-3
abundance: -
d_gene: -
CDR3aa: CAIMGGPGWDEQYF

v_gene: TRBV29-1
abundance: -
d_gene: -
CDR3aa: CSVDLYGYTF

v_gene: TRBV7-2
abundance: -
d_gene: -
CDR3aa: CASSFDGTLNTGELFF

v_gene: TRBV19
abundance: -
d_gene: -
CDR3aa: CASSIQAGDGYTF

v_gene: TRBV5-1
abundance: -
d_gene: -
CDR3aa: CASRQGPLSGELFF

v_gene: TRBV15
abundance: -
d_gene: -
CDR3aa: CATSREHRANTEAFF

v_gene: TRBV7-2
abundance: -
d_gene: -
CDR3aa: CASTQGGARTEAFF

v_gene: TRBV10-3
abundance: -
d_gene: TRBD1
CDR3aa: CAISYGTGDISPLHF

v_gene: TRBV30
abundance: -
d_gene: -
CDR3aa: CAWAGRRGLFF

v_gene: TRBV4-1
abundance: -
d_gene: -
CDR3aa: CASSQDLGLNPLTDTQYF

v_gene: TRBV11-3
abundance: -
d_gene: -
CDR3aa: CASSLEAGSNTGELFF

v_gene: TRBV30
abundance: -
d_gene: -
CDR3aa: CAWSRGFYEQYF

v_gene: TRBV29-1
abundance: -
d_gene: -
CDR3aa: CSVVTRGTDTQYF

v_gene: TRBV7-8
abundance: -
d_gene: -
CDR3aa: CASSRIGQGRGYNEQFF

v_gene: TRBV20-1
abundance: few
d_gene: TRBD1
CDR3aa: CSGRQGNGYTF

v_gene: TRBV5-4
abundance: -
d_gene: TRBD1
CDR3aa: CASSTETGGIAFF

v_gene: TRBV7-3
abundance: -
d_gene: TRBD1
CDR3aa: CASSSRTGHYNEQFF

v_gene: TRBV9
abundance: -
d_gene: -
CDR3aa: CASSVGLASYNEQFF

v_gene: TRBV4-3
abundance: few
d_gene: TRBD2
CDR3aa: CASSQDPDLAGGSTDTQYF

v_gene: TRBV10-3
abundance: few
d_gene: TRBD1
CDR3aa: CATAGGVDTGELFF

v_gene: TRBV7-6
abundance: -
d_gene: -
CDR3aa: CASSSPLGGRVTQYF

v_gene: TRBV27
abundance: few
d_gene: -
CDR3aa: CASSALPGMAQYF

v_gene: TRBV29-1
abundance: few
d_gene: -
CDR3aa: CSVAWGETQYF

v_gene: TRBV5-6
abundance: -
d_gene: -
CDR3aa: CASSRGRDTARLTDTQYF

v_gene: TRBV5-1
abundance: -
d_gene: -
CDR3aa: CASSLGAGFGYTF

v_gene: TRBV29-1
abundance: few
d_gene: TRBD2
CDR3aa: CSVEPPAGYWDEQFF

v_gene: TRBV2
abundance: -
d_gene: -
CDR3aa: CASSGGPRSVVYNEQFF

v_gene: TRBV5-4
abundance: -
d_gene: -
CDR3aa: CASSNLGEGVDTQYF

v_gene: TRBV18
abundance: -
d_gene: -
CDR3aa: CASSPIQNTEAFF

v_gene: TRBV7-3
abundance: -
d_gene: TRBD2
CDR3aa: CASSPLAGGLYNEQFF

v_gene: TRBV2
abundance: -
d_gene: -
CDR3aa: CASGILQGSGEQYF

v_gene: TRBV28
abundance: few
d_gene: -
CDR3aa: CASSRGGSSQPQHF

v_gene: TRBV6-5
abundance: -
d_gene: -
CDR3aa: CASTPGGAWSTEAFF

v_gene: TRBV28
abundance: -
d_gene: -
CDR3aa: CASSLGGNGHQPQHF

v_gene: TRBV28
abundance: -
d_gene: -
CDR3aa: CASSKGQRYEQYF

v_gene: TRBV29-1
abundance: -
d_gene: -
CDR3aa: CSVVGTAENYGYTF

v_gene: TRBV5-1
abundance: -
d_gene: TRBD1
CDR3aa: CASSTDRGIDGYTF

v_gene: TRBV11-2
abundance: -
d_gene: -
CDR3aa: CASSLVGAAQETQYF

v_gene: TRBV30
abundance: -
d_gene: -
CDR3aa: CAWSVKDSSSYEQYF

v_gene: TRBV7-8
abundance: few
d_gene: -
CDR3aa: CASSLAGTGANVLTF

v_gene: TRBV5-4
abundance: -
d_gene: TRBD1
CDR3aa: CASSKPGGEGYTF

v_gene: TRBV30
abundance: -
d_gene: TRBD1
CDR3aa: CAWTDRGNSPLHF

v_gene: TRBV11-2
abundance: -
d_gene: -
CDR3aa: CASSLGPDKPLHF

v_gene: TRBV5-1
abundance: -
d_gene: -
CDR3aa: CASSSQTGGYGYTF

v_gene: TRBV7-2
abundance: -
d_gene: -
CDR3aa: CASSLRQYGYNEQFF

v_gene: TRBV7-2
abundance: -
d_gene: -
CDR3aa: CASSLVSIGRTEAFF

v_gene: TRBV7-9
abundance: -
d_gene: TRBD2
CDR3aa: CASSSSSGGTDTQYF

v_gene: TRBV4-3
abundance: -
d_gene: -
CDR3aa: CASSQDRVDSPLHF

v_gene: TRBV11-2
abundance: -
d_gene: -
CDR3aa: CASSLVARGEQFF

v_gene: TRBV19
abundance: few
d_gene: -
CDR3aa: CASSRGTSWKNEQFF

v_gene: TRBV5-1
abundance: -
d_gene: TRBD1
CDR3aa: CASSLGPGQGDSPLHF